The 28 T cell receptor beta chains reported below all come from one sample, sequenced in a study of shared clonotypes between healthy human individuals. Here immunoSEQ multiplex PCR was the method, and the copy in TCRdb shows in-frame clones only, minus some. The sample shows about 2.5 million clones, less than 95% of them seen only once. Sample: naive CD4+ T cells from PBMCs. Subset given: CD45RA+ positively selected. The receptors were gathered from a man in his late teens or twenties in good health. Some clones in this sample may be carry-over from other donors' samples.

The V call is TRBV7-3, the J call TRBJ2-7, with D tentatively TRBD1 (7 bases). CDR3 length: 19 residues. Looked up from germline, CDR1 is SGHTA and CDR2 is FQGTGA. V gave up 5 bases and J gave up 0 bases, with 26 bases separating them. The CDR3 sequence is CASSQRWRDRKLNSYEQYF. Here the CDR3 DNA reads TGTGCCAGCAGCCAGAGATGGAGGGACAGAAAGCTAAACTCCTACGAGCAGTACTTC.

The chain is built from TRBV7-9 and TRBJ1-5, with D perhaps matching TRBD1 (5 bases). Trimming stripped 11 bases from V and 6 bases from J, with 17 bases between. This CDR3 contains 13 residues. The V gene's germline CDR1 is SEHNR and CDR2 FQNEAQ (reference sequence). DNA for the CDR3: TGTGCCGTCACCTCACAGGTCGGTCAGCCCCAGCATTTT. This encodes CAVTSQVGQPQHF.

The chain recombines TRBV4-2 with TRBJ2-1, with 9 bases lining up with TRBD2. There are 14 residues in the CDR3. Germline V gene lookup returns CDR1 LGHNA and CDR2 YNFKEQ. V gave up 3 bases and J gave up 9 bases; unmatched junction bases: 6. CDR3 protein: CASSQGLAGFEQFF. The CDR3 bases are TGTGCCAGCAGCCAGGGCCTAGCGGGATTTGAGCAGTTCTTC.

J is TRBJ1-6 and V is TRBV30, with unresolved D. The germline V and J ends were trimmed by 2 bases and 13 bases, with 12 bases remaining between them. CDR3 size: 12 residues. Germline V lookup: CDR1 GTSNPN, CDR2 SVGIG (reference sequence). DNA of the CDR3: TGTGCCTGGAGTAGAAGGGAAACTCCCCTCCACTTT. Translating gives CAWSRRETPLHF.

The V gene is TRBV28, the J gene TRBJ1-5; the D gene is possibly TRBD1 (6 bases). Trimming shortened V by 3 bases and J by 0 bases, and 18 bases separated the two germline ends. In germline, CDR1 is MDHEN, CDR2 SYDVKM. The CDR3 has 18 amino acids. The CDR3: CASSLGGQGIYSNQPQHF. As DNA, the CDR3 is TGTGCCAGCAGTTTGGGAGGTCAGGGGATCTATAGCAATCAGCCCCAGCATTTT. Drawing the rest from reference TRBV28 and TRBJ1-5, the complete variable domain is DVKVTQSSRYLVKRTGEKVFLECVQDMDHENMFWYRQDPGLGLRLIYFSYDVKMKEKGDIPEGYSVSREKKERFSLILESASTNQTSMYLCASSLGGQGIYSNQPQHFGDGTRLSIL.

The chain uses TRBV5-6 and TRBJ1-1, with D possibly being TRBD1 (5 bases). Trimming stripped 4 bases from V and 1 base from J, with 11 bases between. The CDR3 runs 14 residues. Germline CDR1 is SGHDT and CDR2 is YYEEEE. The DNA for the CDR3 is TGTGCCAGCAGCCCCAGACAGCCGAACACTGAAGCTTTCTTT. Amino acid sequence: CASSPRQPNTEAFF.

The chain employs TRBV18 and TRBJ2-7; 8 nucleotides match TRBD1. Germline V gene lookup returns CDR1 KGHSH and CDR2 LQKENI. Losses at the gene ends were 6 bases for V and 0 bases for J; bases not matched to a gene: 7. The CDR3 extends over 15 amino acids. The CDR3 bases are TGTGCCAGCTCCCCAGGACAGGGTTTCTCCTACGAGCAGTACTTC. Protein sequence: CASSPGQGFSYEQYF.

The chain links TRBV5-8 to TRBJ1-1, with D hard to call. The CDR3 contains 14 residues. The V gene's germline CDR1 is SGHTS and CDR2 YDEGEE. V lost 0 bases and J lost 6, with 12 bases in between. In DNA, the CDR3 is TGTGCCAGCAGCTTGGCCCCAGCCAGCGCTGAAGCTTTCTTT. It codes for CASSLAPASAEAFF.

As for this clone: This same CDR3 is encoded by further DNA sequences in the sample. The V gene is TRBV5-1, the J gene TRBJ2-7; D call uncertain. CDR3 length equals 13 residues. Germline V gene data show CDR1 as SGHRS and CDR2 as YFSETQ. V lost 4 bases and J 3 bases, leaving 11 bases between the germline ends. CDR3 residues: CASSLLVGYEQYF. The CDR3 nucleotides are TGCGCCAGCAGCCTCCTCGTGGGCTACGAGCAGTACTTC.

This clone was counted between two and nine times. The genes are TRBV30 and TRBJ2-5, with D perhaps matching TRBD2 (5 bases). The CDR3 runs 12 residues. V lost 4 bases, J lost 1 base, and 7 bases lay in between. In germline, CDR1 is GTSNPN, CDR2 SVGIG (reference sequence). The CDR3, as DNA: TGTGCCTGGAACGCGGGCCAAGAGACCCAGTACTTC. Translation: CAWNAGQETQYF.

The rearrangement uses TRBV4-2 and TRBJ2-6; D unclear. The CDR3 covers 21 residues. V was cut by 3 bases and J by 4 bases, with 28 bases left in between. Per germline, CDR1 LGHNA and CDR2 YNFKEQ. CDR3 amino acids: CASSQVLVTIEASRGANVLTF. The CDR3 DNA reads TGTGCCAGCAGCCAGGTCTTGGTGACCATCGAGGCGAGTCGGGGGGCCAACGTCCTGACTTTC.

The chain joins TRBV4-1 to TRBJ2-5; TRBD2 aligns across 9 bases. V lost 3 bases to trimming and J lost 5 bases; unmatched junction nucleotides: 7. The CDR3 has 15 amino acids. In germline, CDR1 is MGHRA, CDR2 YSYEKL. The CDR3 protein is CASSQIAGVGETQYF. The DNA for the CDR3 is TGCGCCAGCAGCCAGATAGCGGGAGTAGGGGAGACCCAGTACTTC.

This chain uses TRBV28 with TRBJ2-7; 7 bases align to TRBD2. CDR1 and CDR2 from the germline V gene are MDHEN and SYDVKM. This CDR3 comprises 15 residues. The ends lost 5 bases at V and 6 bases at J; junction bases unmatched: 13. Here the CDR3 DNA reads TGTGCCAGCAGTGCCGGGGGAGGGAGGGTAAGCGAGCAGTACTTC. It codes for CASSAGGGRVSEQYF.

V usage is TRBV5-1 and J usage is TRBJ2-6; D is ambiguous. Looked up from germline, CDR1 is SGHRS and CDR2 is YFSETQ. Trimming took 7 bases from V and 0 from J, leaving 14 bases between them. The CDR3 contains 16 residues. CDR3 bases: TGCGCCAGCTGCCCTTATGACCCCTCTGGGGCCAACGTCCTGACTTTC. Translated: CASCPYDPSGANVLTF.

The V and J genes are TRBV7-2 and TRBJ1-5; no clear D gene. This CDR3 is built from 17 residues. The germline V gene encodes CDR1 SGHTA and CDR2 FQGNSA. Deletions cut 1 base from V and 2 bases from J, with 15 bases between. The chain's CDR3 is CASSLDRGPRGNQPQHF. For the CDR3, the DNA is TGTGCCAGCAGCTTAGACCGAGGCCCTCGGGGCAATCAGCCCCAGCATTTT.

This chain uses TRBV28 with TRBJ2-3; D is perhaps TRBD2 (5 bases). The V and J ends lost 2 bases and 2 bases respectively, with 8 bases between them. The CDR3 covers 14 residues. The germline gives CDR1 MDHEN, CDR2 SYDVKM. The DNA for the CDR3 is TGTGCCAGCAGTTTAGGACTGAACACAGATACGCAGTATTTT. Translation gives CASSLGLNTDTQYF.

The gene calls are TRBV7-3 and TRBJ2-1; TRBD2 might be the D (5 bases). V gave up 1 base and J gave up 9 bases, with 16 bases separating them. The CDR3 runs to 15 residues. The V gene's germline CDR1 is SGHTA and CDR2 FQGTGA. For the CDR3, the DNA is TGTGCCAGCAGCTTAAGTGGTTCTAGCCGAACTGAGCAGTTCTTC. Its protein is CASSLSGSSRTEQFF.

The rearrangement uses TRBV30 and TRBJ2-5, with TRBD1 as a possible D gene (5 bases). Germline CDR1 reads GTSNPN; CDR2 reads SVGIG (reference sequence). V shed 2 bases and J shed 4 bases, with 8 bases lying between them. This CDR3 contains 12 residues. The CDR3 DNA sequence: TGTGCCTGGAGTACCCAGGGAGAGACCCAGTACTTC. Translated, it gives CAWSTQGETQYF. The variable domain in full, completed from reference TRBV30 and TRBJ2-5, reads SQTIHQWPATLVQPVGSPLSLECTVEGTSNPNLYWYRQAAGRGLQLLFYSVGIGQISSEVPQNLSASRPQDRQFILSSKKLLLSDSGFYLCAWSTQGETQYFGPGTRLLVL.

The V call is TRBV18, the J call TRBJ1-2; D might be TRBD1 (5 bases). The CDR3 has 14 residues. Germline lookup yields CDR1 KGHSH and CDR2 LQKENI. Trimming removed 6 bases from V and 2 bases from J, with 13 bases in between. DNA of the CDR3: TGTGCCAGCTCGGGGGACGCAGCGAACTATGGCTACACCTTC. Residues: CASSGDAANYGYTF.

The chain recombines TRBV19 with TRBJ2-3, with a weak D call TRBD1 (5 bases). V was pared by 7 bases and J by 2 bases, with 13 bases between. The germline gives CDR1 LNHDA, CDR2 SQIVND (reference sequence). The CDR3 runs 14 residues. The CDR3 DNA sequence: TGTGCCAGTACCCCAGGGCCTAACACAGATACGCAGTATTTT. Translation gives CASTPGPNTDTQYF.

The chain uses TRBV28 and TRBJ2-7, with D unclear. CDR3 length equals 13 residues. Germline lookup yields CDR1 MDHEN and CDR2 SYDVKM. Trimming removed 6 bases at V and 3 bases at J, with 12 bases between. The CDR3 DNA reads TGTGCCAGCAGGTACCGGGCTGACTACGAGCAGTACTTC. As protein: CASRYRADYEQYF.

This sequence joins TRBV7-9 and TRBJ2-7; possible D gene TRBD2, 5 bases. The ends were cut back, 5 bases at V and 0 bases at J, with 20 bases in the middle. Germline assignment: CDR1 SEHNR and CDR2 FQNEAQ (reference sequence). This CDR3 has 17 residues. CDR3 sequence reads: CASSPLGRGRLSYEQYF. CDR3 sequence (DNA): TGTGCCAGCAGCCCCTTGGGGAGAGGGCGCCTCTCCTACGAGCAGTACTTC. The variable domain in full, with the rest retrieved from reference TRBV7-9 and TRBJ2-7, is DTGVSQNPRHKITKRGQNVTFRCDPISEHNRLYWYRQTLGQGPEFLTYFQNEAQLEKSRLLSDRFSAERPKGSFSTLEIQRTEQGDSAMYLCASSPLGRGRLSYEQYFGPGTRLTVT.

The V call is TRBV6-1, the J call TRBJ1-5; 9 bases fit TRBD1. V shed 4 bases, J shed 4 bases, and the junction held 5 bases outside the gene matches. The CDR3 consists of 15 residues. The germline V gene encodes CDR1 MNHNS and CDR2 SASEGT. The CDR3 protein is CASSGDRARNQPQHF. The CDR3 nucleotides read TGTGCCAGCAGTGGGGACAGGGCCAGGAATCAGCCCCAGCATTTT.

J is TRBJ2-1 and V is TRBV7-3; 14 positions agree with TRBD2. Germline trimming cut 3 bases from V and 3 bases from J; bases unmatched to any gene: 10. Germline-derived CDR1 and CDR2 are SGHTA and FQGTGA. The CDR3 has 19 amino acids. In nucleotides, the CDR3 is TGTGCCAGCAGCTTCGACGACAGACTAGCGGGAGGGTACTACAATGAGCAGTTCTTC. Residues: CASSFDDRLAGGYYNEQFF.

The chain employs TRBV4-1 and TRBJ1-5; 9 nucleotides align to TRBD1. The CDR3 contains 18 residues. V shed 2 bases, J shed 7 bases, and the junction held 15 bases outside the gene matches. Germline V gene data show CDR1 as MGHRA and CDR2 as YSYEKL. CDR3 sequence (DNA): TGCGCCAGCAGCCAAATACCCATACTACAGGGGGCAAAACAGCCCCAGCATTTT. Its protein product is CASSQIPILQGAKQPQHF.

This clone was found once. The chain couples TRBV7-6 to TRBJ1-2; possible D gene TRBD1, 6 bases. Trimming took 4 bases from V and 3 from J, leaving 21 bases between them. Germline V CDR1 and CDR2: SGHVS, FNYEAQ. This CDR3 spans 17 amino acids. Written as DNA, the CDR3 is TGTGCCAGCAGCTACGTAACAGGGACCTCTTTCGACTATGGCTACACCTTC. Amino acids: CASSYVTGTSFDYGYTF.

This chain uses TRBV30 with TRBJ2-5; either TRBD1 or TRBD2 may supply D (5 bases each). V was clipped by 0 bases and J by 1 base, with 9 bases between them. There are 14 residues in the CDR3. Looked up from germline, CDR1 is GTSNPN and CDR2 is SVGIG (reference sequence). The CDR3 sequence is CAWSVRGVQETQYF. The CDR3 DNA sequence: TGTGCCTGGAGTGTTAGGGGAGTCCAAGAGACCCAGTACTTC.

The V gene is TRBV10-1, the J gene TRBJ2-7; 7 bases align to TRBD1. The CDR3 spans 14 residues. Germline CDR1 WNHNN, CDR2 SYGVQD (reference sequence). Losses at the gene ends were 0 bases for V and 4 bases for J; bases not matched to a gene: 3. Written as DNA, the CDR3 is TGCGCCAGCAGTGAGTCGACAGGGCCTTACGAGCAGTACTTC. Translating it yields CASSESTGPYEQYF.